This T cell receptor (beta chain) came from a study of blood T cell repertoires in COVID-19. On the study more broadly: Both acute and convalescent COVID-19 samples were obtained from the United States, Italy and Spain. The analysed material was cDNA or gDNA that came from T cells, B-cell-depleted T cells, or PBMCs.

Germline-derived CDR1 and CDR2 are WSHSY and SAAADI. The V segment lost 6 bases and the J segment 5 bases; nucleotides outside the gene matches: 7. CDR3 length equals 15 residues. Repertoires were generated with immunoSEQ multiplex PCR, while TCRdb's copy carries only in-frame clones and drops some. The table has more than 200,000 clones, 65% to 90% seen once; the top ten hold approximately 2%. V is TRBV10-2 and J is TRBJ2-5, with 12 bases that match TRBD2. The source of this sequence is a man in his thirties or forties with active or convalescent COVID-19. Material: peripheral blood. The CDR3 DNA follows: TGCGCCAGCAGCCGACTAGCGGGGGTCGCTGAGACCCAGTACTTC. The encoded protein is CASSRLAGVAETQYF.